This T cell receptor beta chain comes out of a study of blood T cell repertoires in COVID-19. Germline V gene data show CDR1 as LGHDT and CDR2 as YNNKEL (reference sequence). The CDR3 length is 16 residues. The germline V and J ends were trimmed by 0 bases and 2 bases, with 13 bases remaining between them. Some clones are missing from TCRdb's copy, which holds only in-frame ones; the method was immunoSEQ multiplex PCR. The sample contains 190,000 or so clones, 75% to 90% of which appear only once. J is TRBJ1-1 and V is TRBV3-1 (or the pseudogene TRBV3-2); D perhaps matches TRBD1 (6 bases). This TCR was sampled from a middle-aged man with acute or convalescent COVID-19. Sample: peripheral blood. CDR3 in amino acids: CASSQDWGRGNTEAFF. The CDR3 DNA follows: TGTGCCAGCAGCCAAGATTGGGGCAGGGGAAACACTGAAGCTTTCTTT.